This is a list of T cell receptor beta chains from one sample in a study of cytomegalovirus exposure and HLA in healthy donors. Method: immunoSEQ multiplex PCR; TCRdb's copy keeps in-frame clones and lacks some. The sample yields 60,000 to 70,000 clones, about 65% seen once. Sequenced sample: PBMCs. All receptors come from a man aged 45 to 65 in good health and CMV-seropositive. Both conserved end residues are part of each CDR3. The D gene is left open where the match is weak. Not all rows give a size; the values are once, few, many and, for expanded clones, a class.

V gene: TRBV5-5; J gene: TRBJ1-5; D gene: TRBD1; clone size: .; CDR3 protein: CASSLRPRGQGNQPQHF; CDR3 DNA: TGTGCCAGCAGCTTGCGACCCAGGGGGCAGGGCAATCAGCCCCAGCATTTT
V gene: TRBV10-2; J gene: TRBJ2-7; D gene: TRBD2; clone size: few; CDR3 protein: CASSYKRTSGSSYEQYF; CDR3 DNA: TGCGCCAGCAGCTACAAAAGGACTAGCGGAAGCTCCTACGAGCAGTACTTC
V gene: TRBV5-6; J gene: TRBJ1-2; D gene: TRBD1; clone size: .; CDR3 protein: CASSADRAYGYTF; CDR3 DNA: TGTGCCAGCAGCGCAGACAGGGCCTATGGCTACACCTTC
V gene: TRBV5-4; J gene: TRBJ2-1; D gene: TRBD1; clone size: .; CDR3 protein: CARGQINNNEQFF; CDR3 DNA: TGTGCCAGGGGACAGATTAATAACAATGAGCAGTTCTTC
V gene: TRBV9; J gene: TRBJ1-4; D gene: .; clone size: few; CDR3 protein: CASSEGQPQNEKLFF; CDR3 DNA: TGTGCCAGCAGCGAAGGACAGCCACAGAATGAAAAACTGTTTTTT
V gene: TRBV5-1; J gene: TRBJ1-2; D gene: TRBD1; clone size: few; CDR3 protein: CASSLGPTGVGAGYTF; CDR3 DNA: TGCGCCAGCAGCTTGGGGCCGACAGGGGTTGGTGCTGGCTACACCTTC
V gene: TRBV5-1; J gene: TRBJ2-5; D gene: .; clone size: .; CDR3 protein: CASSLVAGLETQYF; CDR3 DNA: TGCGCCAGCAGCTTGGTTGCGGGGTTGGAGACCCAGTACTTC
V gene: TRBV5-1; J gene: TRBJ2-5; D gene: TRBD2; clone size: .; CDR3 protein: CASQGGGLETQYF; CDR3 DNA: TGCGCCAGCCAGGGCGGGGGTCTGGAGACCCAGTACTTC
V gene: TRBV21-1; J gene: TRBJ1-1; D gene: .; clone size: few; CDR3 protein: CASSKPISTAIRPMNTEAFF; CDR3 DNA: TGTGCCAGCAGCAAACCCATCTCGACAGCTATCCGACCCATGAACACTGAAGCTTTCTTT
V gene: TRBV10-3; J gene: TRBJ2-1; D gene: TRBD2; clone size: .; CDR3 protein: CAISEYTSGGNEQFF; CDR3 DNA: TGTGCCATCAGTGAGTACACTAGCGGGGGTAATGAGCAGTTCTTC
V gene: TRBV5-4; J gene: TRBJ2-7; D gene: TRBD2; clone size: once; CDR3 protein: CASSLGLASYEQYF; CDR3 DNA: TGTGCCAGCAGCTTGGGACTAGCATCCTACGAGCAGTACTTC
V gene: TRBV10-2; J gene: TRBJ2-1; D gene: TRBD2; clone size: .; CDR3 protein: CASSREGGREQFF; CDR3 DNA: TGCGCCAGCAGTCGCGAGGGAGGGCGTGAGCAGTTCTTC
V gene: TRBV7-9; J gene: TRBJ2-7; D gene: .; clone size: .; CDR3 protein: CATTLVGNEQYF; CDR3 DNA: TGTGCCACCACCCTAGTGGGTAACGAGCAGTACTTC
V gene: TRBV15; J gene: TRBJ1-1; D gene: .; clone size: once; CDR3 protein: CATSRDLRVLNTEAFF; CDR3 DNA: TGTGCCACCAGCAGAGATCTTCGCGTGCTGAACACTGAAGCTTTCTTT
V gene: TRBV5-1; J gene: TRBJ2-7; D gene: TRBD2; clone size: .; CDR3 protein: CASGGLAGLGEQYF; CDR3 DNA: TGCGCCAGCGGGGGGCTAGCGGGCCTGGGCGAGCAGTACTTC
V gene: TRBV21-1; J gene: TRBJ1-5; D gene: .; clone size: once; CDR3 protein: CATHQGDTSSNQPQHF; CDR3 DNA: TGTGCCACCCACCAGGGGGACACTTCTAGCAATCAGCCCCAGCATTTT
V gene: TRBV5-1; J gene: TRBJ2-7; D gene: TRBD1; clone size: .; CDR3 protein: CASSVSGTGPDKQYF; CDR3 DNA: TGCGCCAGCAGCGTGTCCGGGACAGGACCCGATAAGCAGTACTTC
V gene: TRBV11-2; J gene: TRBJ2-7; D gene: .; clone size: few; CDR3 protein: CASSHRLGQQLVQYF; CDR3 DNA: TGTGCCAGCAGCCACAGGTTGGGGCAGCAGTTAGTGCAGTACTTC
V gene: TRBV4-1; J gene: TRBJ1-1; D gene: .; clone size: few; CDR3 protein: CASSLSSGRAANTEAFF; CDR3 DNA: TGCGCCAGCAGCCTAAGTTCGGGAAGGGCAGCGAACACTGAAGCTTTCTTT
V gene: TRBV10-3; J gene: TRBJ2-2; D gene: TRBD1; clone size: .; CDR3 protein: CAISEQGVETGELFF; CDR3 DNA: TGTGCCATCAGTGAACAGGGGGTGGAGACCGGGGAGCTGTTTTTT
V gene: TRBV5-4; J gene: TRBJ2-3; D gene: .; clone size: .; CDR3 protein: CASSLPSTDTQYF; CDR3 DNA: TGTGCCAGCAGCCTACCTAGCACAGATACGCAGTATTTT
V gene: TRBV2; J gene: TRBJ1-2; D gene: TRBD1; clone size: .; CDR3 protein: CASTVDRGDYGYTF; CDR3 DNA: TGTGCCAGCACGGTGGACAGGGGGGACTATGGCTACACCTTC
V gene: TRBV15; J gene: TRBJ2-5; D gene: .; clone size: once; CDR3 protein: CATSRDVAGLQETQYF; CDR3 DNA: TGTGCCACCAGCAGAGATGTTGCGGGGCTCCAAGAGACCCAGTACTTC
V gene: TRBV19; J gene: TRBJ2-7; D gene: TRBD1; clone size: .; CDR3 protein: CASSMGQGQGGSEQYF; CDR3 DNA: TGTGCCAGTAGTATGGGACAGGGGCAAGGAGGGAGCGAGCAGTACTTC
V gene: TRBV9; J gene: TRBJ2-3; D gene: .; clone size: .; CDR3 protein: CASSVLTNPSTDTQYF; CDR3 DNA: TGTGCCAGCAGCGTCCTGACTAACCCTAGCACAGATACGCAGTATTTT
V gene: TRBV5-1; J gene: TRBJ2-2; D gene: TRBD2; clone size: .; CDR3 protein: CASSLREGRNTGELFF; CDR3 DNA: TGCGCCAGCAGCTTGAGGGAGGGACGGAACACCGGGGAGCTGTTTTTT
V gene: TRBV30; J gene: TRBJ1-5; D gene: TRBD1; clone size: .; CDR3 protein: CAWSGQVNQPQHF; CDR3 DNA: TGTGCCTGGTCGGGACAGGTCAATCAGCCCCAGCATTTT
V gene: TRBV11-3; J gene: TRBJ2-7; D gene: TRBD2; clone size: .; CDR3 protein: CASSSTSVYEQYF; CDR3 DNA: TGTGCCAGCAGCTCTACTAGCGTCTACGAGCAGTACTTC
V gene: TRBV6-5; J gene: TRBJ2-7; D gene: TRBD1; clone size: .; CDR3 protein: CASSATGSSYEQYF; CDR3 DNA: TGTGCCAGCAGTGCGACAGGGTCCTCCTACGAGCAGTACTTC
V gene: TRBV28; J gene: TRBJ1-5; D gene: TRBD1; clone size: .; CDR3 protein: CASKQGVIQPQHF; CDR3 DNA: TGTGCCAGCAAGCAGGGGGTAATACAGCCCCAGCATTTT
V gene: TRBV5-4; J gene: TRBJ2-2; D gene: TRBD2; clone size: .; CDR3 protein: CASSYLAGVNTGELFF; CDR3 DNA: TGTGCCAGCAGCTATCTAGCGGGAGTTAATACCGGGGAGCTGTTTTTT
V gene: TRBV6-1; J gene: TRBJ2-7; D gene: .; clone size: .; CDR3 protein: CASSQDNSYEQYF; CDR3 DNA: TGTGCCAGCAGTCAGGACAACTCCTACGAGCAGTACTTC
V gene: TRBV29-1; J gene: TRBJ2-1; D gene: .; clone size: .; CDR3 protein: CSVEHTSSYNEQFF; CDR3 DNA: TGCAGCGTTGAACACACCAGCTCCTACAATGAGCAGTTCTTC